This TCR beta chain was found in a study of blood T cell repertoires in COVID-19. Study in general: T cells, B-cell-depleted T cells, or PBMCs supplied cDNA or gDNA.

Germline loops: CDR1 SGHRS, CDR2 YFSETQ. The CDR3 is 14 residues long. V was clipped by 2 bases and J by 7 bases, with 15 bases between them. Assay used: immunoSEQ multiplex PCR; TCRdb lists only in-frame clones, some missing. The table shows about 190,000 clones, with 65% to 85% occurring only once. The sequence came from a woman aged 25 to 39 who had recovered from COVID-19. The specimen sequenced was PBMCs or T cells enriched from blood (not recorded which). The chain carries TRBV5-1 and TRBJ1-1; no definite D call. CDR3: CASSLIRGEDEAFF. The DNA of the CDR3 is TGCGCCAGCAGCTTAATACGGGGAGAGGATGAAGCTTTCTTT.